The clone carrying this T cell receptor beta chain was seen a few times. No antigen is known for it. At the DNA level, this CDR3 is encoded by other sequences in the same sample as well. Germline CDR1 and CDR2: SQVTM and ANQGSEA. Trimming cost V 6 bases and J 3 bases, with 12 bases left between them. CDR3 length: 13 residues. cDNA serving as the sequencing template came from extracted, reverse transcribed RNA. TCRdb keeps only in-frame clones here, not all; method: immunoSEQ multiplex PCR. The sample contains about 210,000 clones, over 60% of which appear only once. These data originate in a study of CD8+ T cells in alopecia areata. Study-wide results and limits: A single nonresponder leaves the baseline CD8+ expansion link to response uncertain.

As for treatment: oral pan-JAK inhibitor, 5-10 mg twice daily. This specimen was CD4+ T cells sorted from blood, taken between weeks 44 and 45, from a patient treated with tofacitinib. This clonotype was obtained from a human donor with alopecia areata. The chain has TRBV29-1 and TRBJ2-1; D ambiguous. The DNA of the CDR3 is TGCAGCGTGGGTATGCTAGTCTACAATGAGCAGTTCTTC. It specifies CSVGMLVYNEQFF.